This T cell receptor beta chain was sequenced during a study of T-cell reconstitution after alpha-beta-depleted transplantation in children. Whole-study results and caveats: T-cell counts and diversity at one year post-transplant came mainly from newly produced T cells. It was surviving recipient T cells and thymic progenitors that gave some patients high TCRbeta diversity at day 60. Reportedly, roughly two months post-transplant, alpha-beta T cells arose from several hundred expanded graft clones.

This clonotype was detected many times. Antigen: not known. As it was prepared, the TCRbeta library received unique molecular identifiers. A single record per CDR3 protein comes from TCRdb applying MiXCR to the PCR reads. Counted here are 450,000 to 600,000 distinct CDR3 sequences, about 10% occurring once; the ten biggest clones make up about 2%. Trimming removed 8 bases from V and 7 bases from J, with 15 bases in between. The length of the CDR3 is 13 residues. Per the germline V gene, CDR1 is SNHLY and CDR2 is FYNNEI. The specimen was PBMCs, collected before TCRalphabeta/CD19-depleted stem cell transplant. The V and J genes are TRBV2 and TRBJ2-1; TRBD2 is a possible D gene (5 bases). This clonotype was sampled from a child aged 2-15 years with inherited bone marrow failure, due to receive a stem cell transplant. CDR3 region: CASHMEAINEQFF. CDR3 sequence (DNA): TGTGCCAGCCATATGGAGGCGATTAATGAGCAGTTCTTC.